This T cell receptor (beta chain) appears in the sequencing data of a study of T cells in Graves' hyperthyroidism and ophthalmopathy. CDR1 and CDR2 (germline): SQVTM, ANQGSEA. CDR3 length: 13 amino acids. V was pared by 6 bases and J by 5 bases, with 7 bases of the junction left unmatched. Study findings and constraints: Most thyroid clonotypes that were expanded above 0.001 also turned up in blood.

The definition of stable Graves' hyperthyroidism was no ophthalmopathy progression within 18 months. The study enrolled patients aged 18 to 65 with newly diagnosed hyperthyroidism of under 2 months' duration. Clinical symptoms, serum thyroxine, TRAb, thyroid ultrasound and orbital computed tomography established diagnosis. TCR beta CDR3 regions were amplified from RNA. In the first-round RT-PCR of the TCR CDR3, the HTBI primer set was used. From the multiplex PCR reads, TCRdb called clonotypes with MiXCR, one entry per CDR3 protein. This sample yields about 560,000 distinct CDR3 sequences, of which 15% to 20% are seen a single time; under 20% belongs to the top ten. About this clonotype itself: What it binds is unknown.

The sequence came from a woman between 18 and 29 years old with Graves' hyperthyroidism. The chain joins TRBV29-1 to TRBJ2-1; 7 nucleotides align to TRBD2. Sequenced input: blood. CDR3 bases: TGCAGCGTAGTACTAGCGTTCCACAATGAGCAGTTCTTC. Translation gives CSVVLAFHNEQFF.